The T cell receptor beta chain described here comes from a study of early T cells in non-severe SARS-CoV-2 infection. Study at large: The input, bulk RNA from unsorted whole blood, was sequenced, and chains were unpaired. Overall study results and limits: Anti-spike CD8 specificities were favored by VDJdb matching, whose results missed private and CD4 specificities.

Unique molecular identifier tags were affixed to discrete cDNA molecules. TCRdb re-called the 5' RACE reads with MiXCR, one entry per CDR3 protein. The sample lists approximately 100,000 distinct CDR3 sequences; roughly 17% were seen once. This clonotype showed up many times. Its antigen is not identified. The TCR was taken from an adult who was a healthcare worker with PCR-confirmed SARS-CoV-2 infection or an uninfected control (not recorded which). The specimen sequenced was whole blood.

The CDR3 DNA is TGTGCCAGCAGCTCCGGACAGGGCAATGAGCAGTTCTTC. This sequence encodes CASSSGQGNEQFF. This sequence joins TRBV7-9 and TRBJ2-1; 8 nucleotides match TRBD1. The V and J ends lost 4 bases and 6 bases, in that order; junction bases with no gene match: 2. This CDR3 region has 13 residues. Looked up from germline, CDR1 is SEHNR and CDR2 is FQNEAQ (reference sequence).